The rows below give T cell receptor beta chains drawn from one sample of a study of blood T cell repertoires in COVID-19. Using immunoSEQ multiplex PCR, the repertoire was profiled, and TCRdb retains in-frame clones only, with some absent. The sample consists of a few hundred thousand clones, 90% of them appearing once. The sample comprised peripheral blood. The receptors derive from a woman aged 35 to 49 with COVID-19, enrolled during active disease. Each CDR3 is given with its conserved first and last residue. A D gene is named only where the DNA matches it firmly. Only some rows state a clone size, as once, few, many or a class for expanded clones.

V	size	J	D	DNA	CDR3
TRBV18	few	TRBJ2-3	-	TGTGCCAGCTCACTTGACGGAGGCACAGATACGCAGTATTTT	CASSLDGGTDTQYF
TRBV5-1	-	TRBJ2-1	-	TGCGCCAGCAGCTCTACAGGGCCCTCCTACAATGAGCAGTTCTTC	CASSSTGPSYNEQFF
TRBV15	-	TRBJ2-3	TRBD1	TGTGCCACCAGCAGATTCGGACAGGGGGACGAGGATACGCAGTATTTT	CATSRFGQGDEDTQYF
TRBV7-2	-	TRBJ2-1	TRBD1	TGTGCCAGCAGACTTCGACAGGGGTCCTACAATGAGCAGTTCTTC	CASRLRQGSYNEQFF
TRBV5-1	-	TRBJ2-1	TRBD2	TGCGCCAGCAGCTCCCTATTGGGGGGGATTTCCTACAATGAGCAGTTCTTC	CASSSLLGGISYNEQFF
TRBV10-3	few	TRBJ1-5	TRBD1	TGTGCCATCAGATCGACAGGGGCTAGCAATCAGCCCCAGCATTTT	CAIRSTGASNQPQHF
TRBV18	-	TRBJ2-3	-	TGTGCCAGCTCACCATTGGGGGCCCCTAGCACAGATACGCAGTATTTT	CASSPLGAPSTDTQYF
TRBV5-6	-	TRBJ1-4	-	TGTGCCAGCAGCTGGAGGGTTGACCTGAATGAAAAACTGTTTTTT	CASSWRVDLNEKLFF
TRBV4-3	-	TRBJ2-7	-	TGCGCCAGCAGCCAAAGCAGGGTGGACTACGAGCAGTACTTC	CASSQSRVDYEQYF
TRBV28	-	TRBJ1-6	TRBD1	TGTGCCAGCAGCTATCCCCGGGGACAGGGGGCGTTGGAATCACCCCTCCACTTT	CASSYPRGQGALESPLHF
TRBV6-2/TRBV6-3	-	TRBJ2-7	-	TGTGCCAGCAGTTCACGCCTGGACACGAGCTCCTACGAGCAGTACTTC	CASSSRLDTSSYEQYF
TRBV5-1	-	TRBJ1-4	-	TGCGCCAGCAGCTTGTCACAGGGTGTTTTCGAAAAACTGTTTTTT	CASSLSQGVFEKLFF
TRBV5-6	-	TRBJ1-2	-	TGTGCCAGCAGCCCGGGGGGGGGCGATTATGGCTACACCTTC	CASSPGGGDYGYTF
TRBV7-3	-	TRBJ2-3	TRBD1	TGTGCCAGCAGCCCAACCGGGACAGTCGGAGCAGATACGCAGTATTTT	CASSPTGTVGADTQYF
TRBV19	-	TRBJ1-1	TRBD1	TGTGCCAGTAGTACCACAGGGGTGACTGAAGCTTTCTTT	CASSTTGVTEAFF
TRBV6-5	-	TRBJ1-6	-	TGTGCCAGCAGGCCCCCGGGACATTCGGGTTCACCCCTCCACTTT	CASRPPGHSGSPLHF
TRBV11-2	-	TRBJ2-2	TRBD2	TGTGCCAGCAGCGCGCGGGGGTCAAACACCGGGGAGCTGTTTTTT	CASSARGSNTGELFF
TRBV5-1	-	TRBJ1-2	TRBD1	TGCGCCAGCAGCTTATCGACAGGGGGCGCGAGTGGCTACACCTTC	CASSLSTGGASGYTF
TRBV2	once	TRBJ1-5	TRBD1	TGTGCCACCACGGACAGGGAGTATCAGCCCCAGCATTTT	CATTDREYQPQHF
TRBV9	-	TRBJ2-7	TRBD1	TGTGCCAGCAGCGCCAGGACAGGCGTCTCCTACGAGCAGTACTTC	CASSARTGVSYEQYF
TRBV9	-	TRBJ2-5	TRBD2	TGTGCCAGCAGCGGTTTACTAGCGGGGGGGCAAGAGACCCAGTACTTC	CASSGLLAGGQETQYF
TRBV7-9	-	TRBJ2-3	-	TGTGCCAGCAGCTTGCCGGGACAACCCACAGATACGCAGTATTTT	CASSLPGQPTDTQYF
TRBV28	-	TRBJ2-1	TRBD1	TGTGCCAGCCAGGGACAGCCGAGCTCCTACAATGAGCAGTTCTTC	CASQGQPSSYNEQFF
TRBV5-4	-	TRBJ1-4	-	TGTGCCAGCAGCTACCCGAGAGCGGGGGTAACTAATGAAAAACTGTTTTTT	CASSYPRAGVTNEKLFF
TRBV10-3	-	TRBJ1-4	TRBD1	TGTGCCATCAGTAGGCAGGGGGGAGATGAAAAACTGTTTTTT	CAISRQGGDEKLFF
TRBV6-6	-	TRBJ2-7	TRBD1	TGTGCCAGCAGTCGGACAGGGCAGACCTACGAGCAGTACTTC	CASSRTGQTYEQYF
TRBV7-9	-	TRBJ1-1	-	TGTGCCAGCAGCTTAGAGGGGCCTGAAGCTTTCTTT	CASSLEGPEAFF
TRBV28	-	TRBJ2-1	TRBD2	TGTGCCAGCAGTTTCTATAGCGGGCGATACAATGAGCAGTTCTTC	CASSFYSGRYNEQFF
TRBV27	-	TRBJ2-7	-	TGTGCCAGCAGTTTTTTTGGCAGGGGCTACGAGCAGTACTTC	CASSFFGRGYEQYF
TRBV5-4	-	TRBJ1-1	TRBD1	TGTGCCAGCAGCTTCAGACAGGGAACGAACACTGAAGCTTTCTTT	CASSFRQGTNTEAFF
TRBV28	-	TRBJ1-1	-	TGTGCCAGCACTTTTACCCGGTCCACTGAAGCTTTCTTT	CASTFTRSTEAFF
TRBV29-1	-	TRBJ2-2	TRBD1	TGCAGCGTTGAAAGGGGGCTAGGCACCGGGGAGCTGTTTTTT	CSVERGLGTGELFF
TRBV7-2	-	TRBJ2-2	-	TGTGCCAGCAGCTACCCTAGCATGAGGGAGCTGTTTTTT	CASSYPSMRELFF
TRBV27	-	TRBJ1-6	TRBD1	TGTGCCAGCAGTTCGCCGGACAGGTTTAATTCACCCCTCCACTTT	CASSSPDRFNSPLHF
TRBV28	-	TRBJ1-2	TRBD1	TGTGCCAGCAGTTCCCCGGGACAGGGGAAGGGTGGCTACACCTTC	CASSSPGQGKGGYTF
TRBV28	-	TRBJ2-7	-	TGTGCCAGCAGTTCCTTAGACAGATCCTACGAGCAGTACTTC	CASSSLDRSYEQYF
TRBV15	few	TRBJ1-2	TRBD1	TGTGCCACCAGCAGAGGACAGGGGGTTAACTATGGCTACACCTTC	CATSRGQGVNYGYTF
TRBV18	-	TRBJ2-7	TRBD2	TGTGCCAGCTCACCCACTAGCGGGAAGGAGTACGAGCAGTACTTC	CASSPTSGKEYEQYF
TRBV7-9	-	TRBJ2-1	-	TGTGCCAGCAGCTCCAAAGGGGTTGATGAGCAGTTCTTC	CASSSKGVDEQFF
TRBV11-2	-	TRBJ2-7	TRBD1	TGTGCCAGCAGCTCCCTCGTAGGACAGGGGTCCTACGAGCAGTACTTC	CASSSLVGQGSYEQYF
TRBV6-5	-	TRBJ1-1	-	TGTGCCAGCAGTTACCCAAACACTGAAGCTTTCTTT	CASSYPNTEAFF
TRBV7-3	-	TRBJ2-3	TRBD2	TGTGCCAGCAGCTCTGTAGCGGGAAGGACAGATACGCAGTATTTT	CASSSVAGRTDTQYF
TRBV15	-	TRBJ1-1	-	TGTGCCACCAGCCGTCGTTCTCCGAACACTGAAGCTTTCTTT	CATSRRSPNTEAFF
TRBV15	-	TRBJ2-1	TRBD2	TGTGCCACCAGCAGCCAGCGGGCCGGGGGGAATGAGCAGTTCTTC	CATSSQRAGGNEQFF
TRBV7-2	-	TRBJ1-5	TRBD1	TGTGCCAGCAGCCGCAGGGGGCTGAGTGATCAGCCCCAGCATTTT	CASSRRGLSDQPQHF
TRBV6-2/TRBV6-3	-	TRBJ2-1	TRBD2	TGTGCCAGCAGTGGCCTGTCTAGCGGGAGGGCCTCCTACAATGAGCAGTTCTTC	CASSGLSSGRASYNEQFF
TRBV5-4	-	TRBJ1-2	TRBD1	TGTGCCAGCAGCGACGACAGGGGAGGCGACTATGGCTACACCTTC	CASSDDRGGDYGYTF
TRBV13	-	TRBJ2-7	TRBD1	TGTGCCAGCAGTTTGACCGGGACAGGGGCTCACGAGCAGTACTTC	CASSLTGTGAHEQYF
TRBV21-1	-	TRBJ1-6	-	TGTGCCAGCAGGGGGACAGGGTCACCCCTCCACTTT	CASRGTGSPLHF
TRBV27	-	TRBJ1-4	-	TGTGCCAGCAGTTTTTTTAAGGGAGGAGAAAAACTGTTTTTT	CASSFFKGGEKLFF
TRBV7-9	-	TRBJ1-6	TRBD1	TGTGCCAGCAGCTTGGGGACAGGGAGGTCACCCCTCCACTTT	CASSLGTGRSPLHF
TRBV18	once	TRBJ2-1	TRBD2	TGTGCCAGCTCACCTTTCGCGGGACTAGCGGGAGACAATGAGCAGTTCTTC	CASSPFAGLAGDNEQFF